This TCR beta chain is from a study of T-cell memory formation after mild COVID-19. About this clonotype: The antigen is undetermined.

TCRdb reanalysed the 5' RACE reads using MiXCR and keeps one entry per CDR3 protein. Of over 150,000 distinct CDR3 sequences listed, about a fifth are singletons. Study conclusions and caveats: CM and EM subsets held most contracting CD4+ clones; EMRA held CD8+ ones. Some responding clones appeared in pre-infection memory, suggesting cross-reactive memory joined. Balance between CD4 and CD8 was seen in clones contracting day 15 to 85, and a CD4+ lean was seen in later expanders.

V lost 3 bases and J 4 bases, leaving 9 bases between the germline ends. Germline values: CDR1 MRHNA, CDR2 SNTAGT. CDR3 length: 14 amino acids. The clonotype comes from an adult woman who had mild COVID-19 (a few samples of this study predate the infection). Cell type and time point are not known. The V call is TRBV6-4, the J call TRBJ2-2; D gene uncertain. Sequencing used PBMCs or a T cell subset sorted from them (not recorded which). CDR3 bases: TGTGCCAGCAGTGAGTACGGACCCACCGGGGAGCTGTTTTTT. Its protein product is CASSEYGPTGELFF.